The clone carrying this T cell receptor (beta chain) was detected only a few times. As yet, its antigen is unknown. Germline V gene lookup returns CDR1 SNHLY and CDR2 FYNNEI. Trimming removed 6 bases at V and 4 bases at J, with 13 bases between. There are 13 residues in the CDR3. The investigators reverse transcribed all of the isolated RNA, so they sequenced expressed TCRB transcripts. The study sequenced naive, central memory and regulatory T cell samples to an average of about 4 million reads. Only in-frame clones appear in the TCRdb table, and some are missing; sequencing was by immunoSEQ multiplex PCR. The table includes about 260,000 clones, around 21% detected once. This sample is part of a study of beta chain features in type 1 diabetes. As for the study in general: Age, gender, cell numbers and subset yield matched between patients and controls.

Whole-study findings and limits: People with Type 1 diabetes carried modestly yet significantly shorter TCRB CDR3s in all four CD4+ subsets. Compared to healthy donors, patients appeared to have naive, central memory and Treg TCRB repertoires that were more alike. PCR could preferentially amplify shorter templates, alike in patients and controls.

V gene TRBV2 combines with J gene TRBJ2-7, with a possible D match to TRBD1 (5 bases). Sequencing was done on a sample of naive CD4+ T cells from blood. The receptor's source is a woman aged 40 to 55 with type 1 diabetes. CDR3: CASRPTQGYEQYF. The CDR3 DNA is TGTGCCAGCAGGCCTACGCAGGGTTACGAGCAGTACTTC. Drawing the rest from reference TRBV2 and TRBJ2-7, the complete variable domain is EPEVTQTPSHQVTQMGQEVILRCVPISNHLYFYWYRQILGQKVEFLVSFYNNEISEKSEIFDDQFSVERPDGSNFTLKIRSTKLEDSAMYFCASRPTQGYEQYFGPGTRLTVT.